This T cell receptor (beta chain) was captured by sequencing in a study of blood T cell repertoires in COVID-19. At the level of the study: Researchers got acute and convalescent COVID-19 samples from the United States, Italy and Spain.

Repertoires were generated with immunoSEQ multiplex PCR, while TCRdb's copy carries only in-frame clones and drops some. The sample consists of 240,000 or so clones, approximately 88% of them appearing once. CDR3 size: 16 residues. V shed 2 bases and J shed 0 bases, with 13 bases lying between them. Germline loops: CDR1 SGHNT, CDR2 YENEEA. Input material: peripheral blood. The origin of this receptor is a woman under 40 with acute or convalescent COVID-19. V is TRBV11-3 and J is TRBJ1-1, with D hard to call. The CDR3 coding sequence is TGTGCCAGCAGCTTAACCGTATCGGGGTTGAACACTGAAGCTTTCTTT. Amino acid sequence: CASSLTVSGLNTEAFF.